These 8 T cell receptor beta chains were all obtained from the same sample, sequenced in a study of cytomegalovirus exposure and HLA in healthy donors. 13 Jbeta primers and 60 Vbeta primers were used for the PCR. The table came from immunoSEQ multiplex PCR; TCRdb's copy has only in-frame clones and leaves some out. The table shows 150,000 or so clones, with 75% to 90% occurring only once. The source material was PBMCs. The receptors here all came from a woman aged 18-29 years in good health and CMV-seronegative.

The chain couples TRBV27 to TRBJ2-2; no definite D call. Trimming took 0 bases from V and 1 from J, leaving 18 bases between them. This CDR3 has 19 residues. Germline values: CDR1 MNHEY, CDR2 SMNVEV (reference sequence). The CDR3 reads CASSLSSVLSSWNTGELFF. The CDR3 nucleotides are TGTGCCAGCAGTTTATCGTCTGTGCTGTCGAGCTGGAACACCGGGGAGCTGTTTTTT.

The chain uses TRBV6-1 and TRBJ1-2; 7 bases fit TRBD1. Germline V CDR1 and CDR2: MNHNS, SASEGT. J gave up 7 bases and V 6 bases, and 11 bases lay outside the gene matches. The CDR3 is 14 residues long. CDR3: CASRYRGLFRGYTF. The CDR3 DNA follows: TGTGCCAGCAGATACAGGGGCCTCTTTCGTGGCTACACCTTC.

This CDR3 is CASSPTPWEDTQYF. The CDR3 bases are TGTGCCAGCAGCCCTACTCCTTGGGAGGATACGCAGTATTTT. This chain joins TRBV11-3 and TRBJ2-3; possible D gene TRBD2, 5 bases. From germline, CDR1 is SGHNT and CDR2 YENEEA. With 5 bases removed from V and 6 bases from J, the gap between germline ends came to 15 bases. The CDR3 spans 14 residues.

The chain is built from TRBV7-9 and TRBJ2-5; 7 bases fit TRBD1. The J segment lost 2 bases and the V segment lost 5 bases, leaving 11 bases of the junction unmatched. Germline V gives CDR1 SEHNR, CDR2 FQNEAQ (reference sequence). The CDR3 spans 16 residues. In DNA form, the CDR3 reads TGTGCCAGCAGCCTAGTGGGACAGTTATTTCAAGAGACCCAGTACTTC. Its translation: CASSLVGQLFQETQYF.

This chain joins TRBV5-6 and TRBJ2-7; D is ambiguous. V was shortened by 0 bases and J by 7 bases, with 23 bases between the two germline ends. Germline V gives CDR1 SGHDT, CDR2 YYEEEE. The CDR3 runs to 17 residues. CDR3 region: CASSLAGFWRDLVEQYF. The CDR3 region has the DNA TGTGCCAGCAGCTTGGCCGGGTTCTGGCGAGATTTAGTGGAGCAGTACTTC.

This chain links TRBV5-4 with TRBJ2-7, with 10 bases matching TRBD2. The CDR3 sequence is 15 residues long. Germline V gene sequence: CDR1 SGHNT, CDR2 YYREEE (reference sequence). J gave up 6 bases and V 4 bases, and 10 bases lay outside the gene matches. The CDR3 here is CASSPSGGGLSEQYF. The CDR3 coding sequence is TGTGCCAGCAGCCCTAGCGGGGGAGGTCTCTCCGAGCAGTACTTC.

The CDR3 reads CASSVGHEGVKRETQYF. Written as DNA, the CDR3 is TGTGCCAGCAGCGTAGGGCATGAGGGAGTCAAGAGGGAGACCCAGTACTTC. The chain links TRBV9 to TRBJ2-5; possible D gene TRBD2, 5 bases. This CDR3 region has 17 residues. The V end was cut by 0 bases, the J end by 5 bases, with 20 bases between. CDR1 is SGDLS, CDR2 YYNGEE, per germline.

The V call is TRBV25-1, the J call TRBJ2-5; D uncertain. CDR3 length equals 16 residues. CDR1 and CDR2 (germline): MGHDK, SYGVNS. V lost 1 base, J lost 0 bases, and 12 bases lay in between. This CDR3 reads CASSELFPQNQETQYF. CDR3 DNA sequence: TGTGCCAGCAGTGAATTATTTCCACAGAACCAAGAGACCCAGTACTTC.